This record covers a single TCR beta chain. These data originate in a study of identifying expanded T cells in peripheral blood. The germline V and J ends were trimmed by 1 base and 2 bases, with 11 bases remaining between them. Germline assignment: CDR1 KGHSH and CDR2 LQKENI. The CDR3 extends over 16 amino acids. The assay was immunoSEQ multiplex PCR, and TCRdb's table has in-frame clones only and misses some. The sample contains under 100,000 clones, about 88% of which appear only once. The chain joins TRBV18 to TRBJ2-2, with TRBD1 as a possible D gene (6 bases). The sequence was collected from a person between 18 and 75 years old in good health. Source material: blood. The CDR3 is CASSPLPGVNTGELFF. The CDR3 DNA sequence: TGTGCCAGCTCACCACTTCCAGGGGTCAACACCGGGGAGCTGTTTTTT.